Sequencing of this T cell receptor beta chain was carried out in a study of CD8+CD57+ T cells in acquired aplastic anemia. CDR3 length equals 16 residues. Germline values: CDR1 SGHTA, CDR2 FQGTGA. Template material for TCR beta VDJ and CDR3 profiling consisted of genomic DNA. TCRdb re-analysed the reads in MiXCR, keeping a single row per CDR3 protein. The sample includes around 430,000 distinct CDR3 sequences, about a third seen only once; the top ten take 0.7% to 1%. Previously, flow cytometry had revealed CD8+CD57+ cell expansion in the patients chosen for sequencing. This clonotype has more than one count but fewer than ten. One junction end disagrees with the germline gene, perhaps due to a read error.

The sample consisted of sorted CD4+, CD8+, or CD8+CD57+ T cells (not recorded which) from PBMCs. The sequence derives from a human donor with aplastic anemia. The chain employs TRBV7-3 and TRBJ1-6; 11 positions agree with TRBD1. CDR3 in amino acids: CASSQGTGGSSSLLHF. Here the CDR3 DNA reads TGTGCCAGCAGCCAAGGGACAGGGGGATCAAGTTCACTCCTCCACTTT.